This TCR beta chain comes out of a study of blood T cell repertoires in COVID-19. Study in general: Nucleic acid was either cDNA or gDNA, and it came from T cells, B-cell-depleted T cells, or PBMCs.

The repertoire was sequenced with immunoSEQ multiplex PCR; TCRdb's copy has only in-frame clones and lacks some. The table lists about 130,000 clones, more than 70% of them singletons. The CDR3 extends over 12 amino acids. V shed 1 base and J shed 7 bases, with 4 bases lying between them. Germline values: CDR1 LGHDT, CDR2 YNNKEL (reference sequence). The chain is built from TRBV3-1 (or the pseudogene TRBV3-2) and TRBJ2-2; no clear D. The sequencing input was peripheral blood. The TCR originated in a human donor in a cohort sampled during active COVID-19. The CDR3 DNA reads as TGTGCCAGCAGCCAAGCTGTCGGGGAGCTGTTTTTT. It is translated as CASSQAVGELFF.